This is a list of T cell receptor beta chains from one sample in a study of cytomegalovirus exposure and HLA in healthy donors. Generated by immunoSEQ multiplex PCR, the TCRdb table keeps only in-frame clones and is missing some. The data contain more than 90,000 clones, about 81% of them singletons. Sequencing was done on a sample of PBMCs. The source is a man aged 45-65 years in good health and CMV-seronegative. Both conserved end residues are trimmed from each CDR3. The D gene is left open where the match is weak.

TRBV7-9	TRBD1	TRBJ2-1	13	ASSSGTGVYNEQF
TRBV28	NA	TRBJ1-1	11	ASSFPVNTEAF
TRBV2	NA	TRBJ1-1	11	ASLVARSTEAF
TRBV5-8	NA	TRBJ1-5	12	ASSLTAGNQPQH
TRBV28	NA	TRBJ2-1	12	ASRTRTRWNEQF
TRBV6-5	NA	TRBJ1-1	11	ASSYSRQSEAF
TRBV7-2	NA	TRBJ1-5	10	ASSRANQPQH
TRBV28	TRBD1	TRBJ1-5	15	ASSRFDGTAGNQPQH
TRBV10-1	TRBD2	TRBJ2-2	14	ASRGTSGRYTGELF
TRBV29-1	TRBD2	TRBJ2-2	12	SAGLAGGTGELF
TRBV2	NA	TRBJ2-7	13	ASSEWGGASYEQY
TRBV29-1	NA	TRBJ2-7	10	RAQGLFYEQY
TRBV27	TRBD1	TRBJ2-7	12	ASSLSTGAYGQY
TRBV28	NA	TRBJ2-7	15	ASRDGKVAGSSYEQY
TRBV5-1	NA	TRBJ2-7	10	ASSLGGGEQY
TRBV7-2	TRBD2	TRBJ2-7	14	ASSLSGGSTYYEQY
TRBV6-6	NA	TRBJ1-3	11	ASSPPTGNTIY
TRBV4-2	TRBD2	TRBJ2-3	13	ASSQDAGDTDTQY
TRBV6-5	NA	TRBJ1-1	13	ASSPTRAGDTEAF
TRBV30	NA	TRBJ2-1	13	AWSLPLSSYNEQF
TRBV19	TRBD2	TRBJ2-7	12	ASSMTSGPYEQY
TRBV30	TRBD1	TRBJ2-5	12	AWNPTGTGETQY
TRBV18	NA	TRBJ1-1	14	ASSPPAGKWNTEAF
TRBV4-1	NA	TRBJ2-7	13	ASSQVEVASYEQY
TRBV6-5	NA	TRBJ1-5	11	ASSPRINQPQH
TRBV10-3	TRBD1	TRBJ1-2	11	AIWTGVISGYT
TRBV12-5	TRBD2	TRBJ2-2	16	ASGRTGTSGGNTGELF
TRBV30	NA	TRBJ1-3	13	AWSVNRLSGNTIY
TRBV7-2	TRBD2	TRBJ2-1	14	ASSLGTSGNYNEQF
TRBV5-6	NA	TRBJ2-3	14	ASRSTTRGVTDTQY
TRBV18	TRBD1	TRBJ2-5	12	ASSLRGTGETQY
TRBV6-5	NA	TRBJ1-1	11	ASRQTGNMGAF
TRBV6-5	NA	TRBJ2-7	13	ASSYRQASSYEQY
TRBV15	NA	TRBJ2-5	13	ATSSRRVPQETQY
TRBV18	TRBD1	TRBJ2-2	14	ASSPAKDRGTGELF
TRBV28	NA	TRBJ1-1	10	ASRGTHIEAF
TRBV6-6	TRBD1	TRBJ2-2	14	ASSYGRQGASGELF
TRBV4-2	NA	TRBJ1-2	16	ASSQEAASEIANYGYT
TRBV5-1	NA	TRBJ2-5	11	ASRTDRQETQY
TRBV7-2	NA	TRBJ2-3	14	ASSHSAGPRTDTQY
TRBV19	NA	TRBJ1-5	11	ASSISGDQPQH
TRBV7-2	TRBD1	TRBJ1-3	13	ASSPDRGSGNTIY
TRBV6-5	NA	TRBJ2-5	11	ASSYSYQETQY
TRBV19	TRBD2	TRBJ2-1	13	ASSNFRRGGNEQF
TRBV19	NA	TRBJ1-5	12	ASSIPREGKPQH
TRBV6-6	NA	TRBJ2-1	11	ASSSTRANEQF
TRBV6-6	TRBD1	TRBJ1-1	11	ASSSGTGLEAF